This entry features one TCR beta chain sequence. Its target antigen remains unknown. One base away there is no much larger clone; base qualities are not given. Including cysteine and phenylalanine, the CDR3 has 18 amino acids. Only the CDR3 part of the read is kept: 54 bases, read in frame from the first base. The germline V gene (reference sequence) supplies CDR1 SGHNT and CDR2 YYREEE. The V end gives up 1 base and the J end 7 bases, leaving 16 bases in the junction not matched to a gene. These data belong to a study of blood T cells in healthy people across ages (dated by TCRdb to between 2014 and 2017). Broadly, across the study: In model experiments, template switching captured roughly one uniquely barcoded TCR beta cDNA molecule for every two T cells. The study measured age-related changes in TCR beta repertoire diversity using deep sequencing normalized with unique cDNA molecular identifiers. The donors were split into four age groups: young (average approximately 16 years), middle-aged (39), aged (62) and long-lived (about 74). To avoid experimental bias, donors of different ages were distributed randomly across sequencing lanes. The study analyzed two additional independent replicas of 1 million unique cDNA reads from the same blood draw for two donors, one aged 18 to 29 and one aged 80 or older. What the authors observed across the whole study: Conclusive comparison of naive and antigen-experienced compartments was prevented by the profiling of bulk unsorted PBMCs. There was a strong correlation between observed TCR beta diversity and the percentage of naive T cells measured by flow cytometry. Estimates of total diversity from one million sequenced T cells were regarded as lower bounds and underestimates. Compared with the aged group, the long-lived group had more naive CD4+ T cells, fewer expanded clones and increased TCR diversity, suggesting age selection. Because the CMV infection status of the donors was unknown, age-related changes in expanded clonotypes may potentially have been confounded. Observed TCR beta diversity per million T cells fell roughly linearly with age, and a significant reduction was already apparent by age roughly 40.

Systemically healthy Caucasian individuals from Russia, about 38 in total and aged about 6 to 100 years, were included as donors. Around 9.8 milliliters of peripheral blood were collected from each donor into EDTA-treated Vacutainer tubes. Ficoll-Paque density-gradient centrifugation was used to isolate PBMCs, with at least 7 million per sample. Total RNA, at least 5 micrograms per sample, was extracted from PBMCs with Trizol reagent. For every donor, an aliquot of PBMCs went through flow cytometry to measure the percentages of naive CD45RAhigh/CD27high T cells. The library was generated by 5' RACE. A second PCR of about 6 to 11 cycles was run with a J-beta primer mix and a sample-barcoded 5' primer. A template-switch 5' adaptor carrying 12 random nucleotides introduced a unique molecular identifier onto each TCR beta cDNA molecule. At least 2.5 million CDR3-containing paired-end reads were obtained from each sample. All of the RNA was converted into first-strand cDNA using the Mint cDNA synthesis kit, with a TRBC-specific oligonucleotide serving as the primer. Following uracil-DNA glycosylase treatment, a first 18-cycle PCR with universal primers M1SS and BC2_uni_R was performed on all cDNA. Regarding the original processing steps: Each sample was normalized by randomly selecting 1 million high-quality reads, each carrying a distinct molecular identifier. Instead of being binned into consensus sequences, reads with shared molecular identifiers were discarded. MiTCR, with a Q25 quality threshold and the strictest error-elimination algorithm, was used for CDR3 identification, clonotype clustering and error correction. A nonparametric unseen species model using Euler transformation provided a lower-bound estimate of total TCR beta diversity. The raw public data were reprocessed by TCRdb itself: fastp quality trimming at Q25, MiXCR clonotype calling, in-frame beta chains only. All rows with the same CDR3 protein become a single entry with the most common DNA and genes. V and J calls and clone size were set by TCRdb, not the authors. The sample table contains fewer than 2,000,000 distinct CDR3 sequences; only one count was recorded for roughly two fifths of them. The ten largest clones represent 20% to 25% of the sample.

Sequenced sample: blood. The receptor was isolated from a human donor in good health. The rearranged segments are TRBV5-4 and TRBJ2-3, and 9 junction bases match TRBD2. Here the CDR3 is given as CASSLILRGGTKQNTQYF. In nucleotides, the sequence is TGTGCCAGCAGCTTGATACTGCGGGGGGGAACAAAGCAGAATACGCAGTATTTT. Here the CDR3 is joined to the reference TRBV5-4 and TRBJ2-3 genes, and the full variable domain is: ETGVTQSPTHLIKTRGQQVTLRCSSQSGHNTVSWYQQALGQGPQFIFQYYREEENGRGNFPPRFSGLQFPNYSSELNVNALELDDSALYLCASSLILRGGTKQNTQYFGPGTRLTVL.